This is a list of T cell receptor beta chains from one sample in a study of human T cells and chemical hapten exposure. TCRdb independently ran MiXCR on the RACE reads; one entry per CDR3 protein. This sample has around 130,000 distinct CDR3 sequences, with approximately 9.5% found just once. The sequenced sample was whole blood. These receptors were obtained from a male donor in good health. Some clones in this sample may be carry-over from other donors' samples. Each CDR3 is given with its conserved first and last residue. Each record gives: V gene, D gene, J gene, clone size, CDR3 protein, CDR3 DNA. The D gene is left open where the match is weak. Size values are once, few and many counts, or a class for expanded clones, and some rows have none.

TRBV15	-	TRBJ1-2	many	CATSIGGKANYGYTF	TGTGCCACCAGCATTGGAGGGAAGGCGAACTATGGCTACACCTTC
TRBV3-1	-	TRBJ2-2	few	CASSQGVSGELFF	TGTGCCAGCAGCCAAGGTGTCTCCGGGGAGCTGTTTTTT
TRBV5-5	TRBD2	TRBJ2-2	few	CASSGGTSGLGTGELFF	TGTGCCAGCAGCGGTGGGACTAGCGGGTTAGGCACCGGGGAGCTGTTTTTT
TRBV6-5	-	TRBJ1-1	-	CASRSGSIEAFF	TGTGCCAGCAGGTCAGGGTCGATCGAAGCTTTCTTT
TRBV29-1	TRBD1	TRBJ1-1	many	CSVDRGLNTEAFF	TGCAGCGTGGACAGGGGGCTGAACACTGAAGCTTTCTTT
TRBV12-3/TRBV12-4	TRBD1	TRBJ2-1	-	CASSPSGTDSYNEQFF	TGTGCCAGCAGCCCCTCCGGGACAGACTCCTACAATGAGCAGTTCTTC
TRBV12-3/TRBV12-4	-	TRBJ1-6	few	CASSQTVKESPLHF	TGTGCCAGCAGTCAGACAGTGAAAGAATCACCCCTCCACTTT
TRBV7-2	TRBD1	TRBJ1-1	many	CASSTGQGARSNTEAFF	TGTGCCAGCAGCACGGGACAGGGGGCTCGGTCGAACACTGAAGCTTTCTTT
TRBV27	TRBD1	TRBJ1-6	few	CASSLGQGATRSSYNSPLHF	TGTGCCAGCAGTCTCGGACAGGGGGCTACTAGGAGCTCCTATAATTCACCCCTCCACTTT
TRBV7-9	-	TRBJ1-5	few	CASSLEGPQPQHF	TGTGCCAGCAGCTTAGAGGGGCCTCAGCCCCAGCATTTT
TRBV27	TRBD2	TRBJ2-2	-	CAGSFQRGGSGELFF	TGTGCCGGCAGTTTTCAGCGGGGGGGCTCCGGGGAGCTGTTTTTT
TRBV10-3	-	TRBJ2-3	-	CAISERFSVTSTDTQYF	TGTGCCATCAGTGAAAGGTTTAGCGTTACTAGCACAGATACGCAGTATTTT
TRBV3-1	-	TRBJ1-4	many	CASSQTGNNEKLFF	TGTGCCAGCAGCCAGACGGGAAATAATGAAAAACTGTTTTTT
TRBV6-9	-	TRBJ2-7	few	CASRSAGDEQYF	TGTGCCAGCAGGAGTGCAGGCGACGAGCAGTACTTC
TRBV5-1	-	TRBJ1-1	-	CASSLDGGDTEAFF	TGCGCCAGCAGCTTGGATGGAGGGGACACTGAAGCTTTCTTT
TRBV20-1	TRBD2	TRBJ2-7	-	CSARVNPSGGSYEQYF	TGCAGTGCTAGAGTGAATCCTAGCGGGGGGTCCTACGAGCAGTACTTC